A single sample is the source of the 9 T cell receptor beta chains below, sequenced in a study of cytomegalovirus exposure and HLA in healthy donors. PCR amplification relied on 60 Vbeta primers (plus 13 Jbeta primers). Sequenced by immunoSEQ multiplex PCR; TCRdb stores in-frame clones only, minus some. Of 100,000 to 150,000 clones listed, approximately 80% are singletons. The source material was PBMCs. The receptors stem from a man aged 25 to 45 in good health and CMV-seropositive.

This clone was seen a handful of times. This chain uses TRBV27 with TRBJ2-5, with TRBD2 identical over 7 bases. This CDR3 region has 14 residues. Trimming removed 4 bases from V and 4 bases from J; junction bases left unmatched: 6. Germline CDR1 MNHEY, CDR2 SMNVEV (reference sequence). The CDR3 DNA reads TGTGCCAGCAGTTGGGGGGGAGCGGGAGAGACCCAGTACTTC. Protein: CASSWGGAGETQYF.

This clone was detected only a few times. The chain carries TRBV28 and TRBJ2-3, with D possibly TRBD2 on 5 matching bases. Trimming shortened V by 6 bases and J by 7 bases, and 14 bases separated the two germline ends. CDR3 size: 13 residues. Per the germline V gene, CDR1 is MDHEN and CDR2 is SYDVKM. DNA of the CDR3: TGTGCCAGCAGCCTACTAGGCCGGTATACGCAGTATTTT. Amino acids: CASSLLGRYTQYF.

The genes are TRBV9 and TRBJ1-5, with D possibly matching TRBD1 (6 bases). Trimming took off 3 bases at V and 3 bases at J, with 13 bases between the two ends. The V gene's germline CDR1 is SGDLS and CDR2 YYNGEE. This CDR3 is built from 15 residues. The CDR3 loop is CASSAGQGINQPQHF. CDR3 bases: TGTGCCAGCAGCGCCGGCCAGGGGATCAATCAGCCCCAGCATTTT.

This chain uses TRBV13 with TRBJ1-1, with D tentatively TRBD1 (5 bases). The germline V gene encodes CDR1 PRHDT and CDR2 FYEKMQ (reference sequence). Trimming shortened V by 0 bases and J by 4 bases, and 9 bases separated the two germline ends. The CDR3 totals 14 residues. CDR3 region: CASSLGRARTEAFF. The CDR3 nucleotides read TGTGCCAGCAGCTTAGGCAGGGCACGCACTGAAGCTTTCTTT.

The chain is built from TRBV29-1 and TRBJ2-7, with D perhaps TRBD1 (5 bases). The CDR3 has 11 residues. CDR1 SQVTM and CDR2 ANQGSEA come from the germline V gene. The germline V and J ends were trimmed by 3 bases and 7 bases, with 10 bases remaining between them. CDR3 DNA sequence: TGCAGCGTTGAGGGGCGTATGGAGCAGTACTTC. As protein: CSVEGRMEQYF.

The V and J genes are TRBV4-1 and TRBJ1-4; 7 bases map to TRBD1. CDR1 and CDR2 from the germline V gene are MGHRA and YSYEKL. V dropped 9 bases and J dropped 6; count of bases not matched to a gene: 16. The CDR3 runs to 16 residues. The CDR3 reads CASQSGGQGEYEKLFF. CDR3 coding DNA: TGCGCCAGTCAATCAGGGGGGCAGGGAGAGTATGAAAAACTGTTTTTT.

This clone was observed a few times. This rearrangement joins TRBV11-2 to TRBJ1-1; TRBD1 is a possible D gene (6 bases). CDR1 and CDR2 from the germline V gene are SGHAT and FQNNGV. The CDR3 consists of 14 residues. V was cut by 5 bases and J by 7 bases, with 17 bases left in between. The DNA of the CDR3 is TGTGCCAGCAGCCTACAGGGCCTTTGGGATGAAGCTTTCTTT. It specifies CASSLQGLWDEAFF.

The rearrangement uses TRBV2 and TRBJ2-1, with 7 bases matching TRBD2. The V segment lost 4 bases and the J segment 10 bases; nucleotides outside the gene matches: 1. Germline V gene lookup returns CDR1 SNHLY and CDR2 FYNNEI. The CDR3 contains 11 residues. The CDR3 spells CASSALAEQFF. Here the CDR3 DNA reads TGTGCCAGCAGTGCACTAGCGGAGCAGTTCTTC.

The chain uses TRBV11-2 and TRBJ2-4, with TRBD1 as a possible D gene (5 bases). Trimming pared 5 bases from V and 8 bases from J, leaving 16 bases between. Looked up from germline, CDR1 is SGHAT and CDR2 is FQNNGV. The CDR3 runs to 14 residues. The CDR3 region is CASSPVARADIQYF. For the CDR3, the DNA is TGTGCCAGCAGCCCAGTCGCCAGGGCTGACATTCAGTACTTC. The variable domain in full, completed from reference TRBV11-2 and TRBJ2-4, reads EAGVAQSPRYKIIEKRQSVAFWCNPISGHATLYWYQQILGQGPKLLIQFQNNGVVDDSQLPKDRFSAERLKGVDSTLKIQPAKLEDSAVYLCASSPVARADIQYFGAGTRLSVL.